This T cell receptor (beta chain) was obtained from a study of preoperative IRX-2 immunotherapy in early breast cancer. The germline V gene has CDR1 SGHRS and CDR2 YFSETQ. The ends lost 0 bases at V and 11 bases at J; junction bases unmatched: 5. The CDR3 consists of 13 residues. Sample treatment: preoperative locoregional IRX-2 cytokine immunotherapy. TCRdb keeps only in-frame clones here, not all; method: immunoSEQ multiplex PCR. The sample yields about 67,000 clones, roughly 95% seen once. The sample was collected from a patient treated with IRX-2 immunotherapy. The source is a human donor with breast cancer. J is TRBJ1-2 and V is TRBV5-1; the match to TRBD1 covers 9 bases. The chain's CDR3 is CASSLARDREYTF. CDR3 sequence (DNA): TGCGCCAGCAGCTTGGCGAGGGACAGGGAGTACACCTTC. The full variable domain, completed using reference TRBV5-1 and TRBJ1-2, is KAGVTQTPRYLIKTRGQQVTLSCSPISGHRSVSWYQQTPGQGLQFLFEYFSETQRNKGNFPGRFSGRQFSNSRSEMNVSTLELGDSALYLCASSLARDREYTFGSGTRLTVV.